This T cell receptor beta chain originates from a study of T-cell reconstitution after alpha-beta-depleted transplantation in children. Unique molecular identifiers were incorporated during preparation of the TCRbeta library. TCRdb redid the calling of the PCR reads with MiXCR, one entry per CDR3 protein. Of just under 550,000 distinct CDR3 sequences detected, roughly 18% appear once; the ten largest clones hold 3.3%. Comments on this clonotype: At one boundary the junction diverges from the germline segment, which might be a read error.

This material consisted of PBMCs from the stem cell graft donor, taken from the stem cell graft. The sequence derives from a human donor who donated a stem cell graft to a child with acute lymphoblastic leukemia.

This CDR3 reads CASSWGLAEYNEQFF. The CDR3 DNA is TGTGCCAGCAGTTGGGGACTAGCGGAATACAATGAGCAGTTCTTC. This chain links TRBV5-1 with TRBJ2-1; 11 bases are a match to TRBD2. The CDR3 is made up of 15 amino acids. Germline CDR1 SGHRS, CDR2 YFSETQ.